Shown below are 3 T cell receptor beta chains from a single sample sequenced in a study of T cell repertoires in cytomegalovirus infection. TCRdb re-called the reads with MiXCR, one entry per CDR3 protein. The table has around 290,000 distinct CDR3 sequences, about a quarter seen once. Sequenced material: PBMCs. These receptors were taken from a human donor in good health (CMV status not recorded). Some clones in this sample may be carry-over from other donors' samples.

This clonotype was seen at least ten times. The V gene is TRBV7-2, the J gene TRBJ2-2, with TRBD2 identical over 9 bases. Germline V lookup: CDR1 SGHTA, CDR2 FQGNSA. The CDR3 spans 15 residues. V was pared by 5 bases and J by 5 bases, with 6 bases of the junction left unmatched. CDR3 amino acids: CASSQGLAFTGELFF. CDR3 DNA sequence: TGTGCCAGCAGCCAAGGACTAGCGTTTACCGGGGAGCTGTTTTTT.

This chain links TRBV9 with TRBJ2-1; D unclear. The CDR3 length is 15 residues. In germline, CDR1 is SGDLS, CDR2 YYNGEE. The V gene lost 2 bases and the J gene lost 2 bases, with 11 bases spanning the gap. The CDR3 here is CASSVGAQPYNEQFF. CDR3 DNA: TGTGCCAGCAGCGTGGGCGCGCAACCCTACAATGAGCAGTTCTTC.

The rearrangement uses TRBV20-1 and TRBJ2-7; weak D call: TRBD1 (6 bases). CDR3 length: 13 amino acids. Germline V gives CDR1 DFQATT, CDR2 SNEGSKA (reference sequence). Trimming pared 7 bases from V and 2 bases from J, leaving 15 bases between. For the CDR3, the DNA is TGCAGTGTTTCGACAGGCGAGACCTACGAGCAGTACTTC. Translation: CSVSTGETYEQYF.